This T cell receptor (beta chain) was found in a study of blood T cell repertoires in COVID-19. Overall study: Specimens from acute and convalescent COVID-19 originated in the United States, Italy and Spain.

Assay: immunoSEQ multiplex PCR; the TCRdb copy retains only in-frame clones and omits some. The sample lists about 250,000 clones; about 82% were seen once. This CDR3 spans 16 amino acids. Germline CDR1 MNHNY, CDR2 SVGAGI (reference sequence). V lost 0 bases to trimming and J lost 0 bases, with 12 bases between them. The chain recombines TRBV6-6 with TRBJ2-7, with D possibly TRBD2 on 6 matching bases. Sequencing used peripheral blood. The sequence came from a woman older than 75 with COVID-19, enrolled during active disease. This chain's CDR3 is CASSYSVGGHSYEQYF. The DNA of the CDR3 is TGTGCCAGCAGTTACTCCGTGGGAGGACACTCCTACGAGCAGTACTTC.